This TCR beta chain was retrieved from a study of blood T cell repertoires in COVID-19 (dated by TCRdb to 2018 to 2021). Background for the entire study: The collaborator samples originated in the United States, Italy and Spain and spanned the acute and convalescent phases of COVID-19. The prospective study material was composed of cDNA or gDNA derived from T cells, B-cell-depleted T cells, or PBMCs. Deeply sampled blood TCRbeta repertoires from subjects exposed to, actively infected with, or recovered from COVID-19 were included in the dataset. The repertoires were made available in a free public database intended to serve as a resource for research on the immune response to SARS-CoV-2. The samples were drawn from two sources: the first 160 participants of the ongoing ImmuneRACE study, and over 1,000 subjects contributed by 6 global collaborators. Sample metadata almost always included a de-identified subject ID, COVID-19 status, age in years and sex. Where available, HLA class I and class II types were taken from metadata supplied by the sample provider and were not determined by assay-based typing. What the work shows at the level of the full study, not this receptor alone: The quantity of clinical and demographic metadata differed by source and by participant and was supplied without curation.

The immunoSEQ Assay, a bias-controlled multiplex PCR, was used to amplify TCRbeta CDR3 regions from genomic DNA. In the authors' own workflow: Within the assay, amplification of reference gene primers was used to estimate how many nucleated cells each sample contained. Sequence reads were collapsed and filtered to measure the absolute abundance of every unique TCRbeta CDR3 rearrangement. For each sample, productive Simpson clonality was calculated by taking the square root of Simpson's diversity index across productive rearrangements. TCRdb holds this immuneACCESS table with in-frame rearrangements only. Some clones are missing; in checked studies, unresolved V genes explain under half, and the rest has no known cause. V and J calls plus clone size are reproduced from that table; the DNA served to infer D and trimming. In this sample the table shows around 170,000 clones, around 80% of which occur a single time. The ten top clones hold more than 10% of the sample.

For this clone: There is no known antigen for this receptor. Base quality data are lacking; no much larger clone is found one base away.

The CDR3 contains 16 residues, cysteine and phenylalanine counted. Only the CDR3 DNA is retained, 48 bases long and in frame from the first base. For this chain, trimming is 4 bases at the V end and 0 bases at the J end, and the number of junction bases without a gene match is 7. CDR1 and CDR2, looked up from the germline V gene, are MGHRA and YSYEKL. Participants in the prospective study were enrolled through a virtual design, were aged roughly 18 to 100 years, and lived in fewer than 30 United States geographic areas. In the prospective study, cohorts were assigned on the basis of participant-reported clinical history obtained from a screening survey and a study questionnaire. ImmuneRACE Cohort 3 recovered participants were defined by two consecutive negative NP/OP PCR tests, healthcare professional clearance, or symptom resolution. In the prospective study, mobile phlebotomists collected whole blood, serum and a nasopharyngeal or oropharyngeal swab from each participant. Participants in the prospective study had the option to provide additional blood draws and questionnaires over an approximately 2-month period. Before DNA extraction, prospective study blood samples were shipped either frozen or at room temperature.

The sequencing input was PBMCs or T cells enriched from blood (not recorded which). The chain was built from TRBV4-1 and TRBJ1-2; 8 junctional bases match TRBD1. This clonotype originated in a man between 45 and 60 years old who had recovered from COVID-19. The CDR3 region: CASSPQGARTNYGYTF. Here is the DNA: TGCGCCAGCAGCCCGCAGGGGGCCCGGACTAACTATGGCTACACCTTC.